This entry lists 18 T cell receptor beta chains sequenced from one sample in a study of cytomegalovirus exposure and HLA in healthy donors. PCR used 60 Vbeta primers and 13 Jbeta primers. Profiled with immunoSEQ multiplex PCR; TCRdb holds only in-frame clones, not every one. The sample includes around 130,000 clones. The sequencing input was PBMCs. Receptors originate from a woman aged 55-70 years in good health and CMV-seronegative.

V usage is TRBV27 and J usage is TRBJ1-6; 10 bases match TRBD1. Unmatched junction bases numbered 4, after V lost 4 bases and J lost 7 bases. The CDR3 is 15 amino acids. Per germline, CDR1 MNHEY and CDR2 SMNVEV (reference sequence). The CDR3 bases are TGTGCCAGCAGTTCTCCGGGACAGGGGAATTCACCCCTCCACTTT. As protein: CASSSPGQGNSPLHF.

This chain connects TRBV5-1 to TRBJ1-1, with 7 bases identical to TRBD1. The germline V gene encodes CDR1 SGHRS and CDR2 YFSETQ. With V trimmed by 4 bases and J by 3 bases, 12 bases remained unmatched. The CDR3 loop spans 16 amino acids. The CDR3 DNA reads TGCGCCAGCAGCCTAGGATTAATACAGGGGCACACTGAAGCTTTCTTT. Its protein is CASSLGLIQGHTEAFF.

This rearrangement joins TRBV11-2 to TRBJ1-1; a possible D gene is TRBD1 (5 bases). With 3 bases removed from V and 4 bases from J, the gap between germline ends came to 12 bases. The V gene's germline CDR1 is SGHAT and CDR2 FQNNGV. There are 14 residues in the CDR3. The chain's CDR3 is CASSFPRGTTEAFF. The DNA of the CDR3 is TGTGCCAGCAGCTTTCCTCGGGGGACCACTGAAGCTTTCTTT.

V and J are TRBV2 and TRBJ2-7, with no clear D. Germline-derived CDR1 and CDR2 are SNHLY and FYNNEI. The CDR3 is 14 amino acids. Trimming took off 2 bases at V and 0 bases at J, with 8 bases between the two ends. The CDR3 protein is CASSELLHSYEQYF. CDR3 bases: TGTGCCAGCAGTGAACTACTTCACTCCTACGAGCAGTACTTC.

A word on this clone: A junction end diverges from the germline sequence, so it may reflect a read error. This chain uses TRBV28 with TRBJ1-6, with D maybe TRBD1 (5 bases). CDR3 length: 15 residues. CDR1 MDHEN and CDR2 SYDVKM come from the germline V gene. This CDR3 is CASSPGTSDNSPPHF. CDR3 bases: TGTGCCAGCAGTCCCGGGACTTCCGATAATTCACCCCCCCACTTT.

The chain joins TRBV5-1 to TRBJ1-2; 7 bases map to TRBD1. Trimming removed 0 bases from V and 6 bases from J; junction bases left unmatched: 8. The germline gives CDR1 SGHRS, CDR2 YFSETQ. CDR3 length: 15 amino acids. The CDR3 loop reads CASSLGSGTANGYTF. The DNA of the CDR3 is TGCGCCAGCAGCTTGGGCTCCGGGACAGCCAATGGCTACACCTTC.

The chain couples TRBV6-6 to TRBJ1-6, with D unresolved. CDR3 size: 13 residues. Germline V gene data show CDR1 as MNHNY and CDR2 as SVGAGI (reference sequence). V lost 7 bases and J 9 bases, leaving 13 bases between the germline ends. CDR3 DNA sequence: TGTGCCAGCACCAACGTCAACATTTCACCCCTCCACTTT. It yields the protein CASTNVNISPLHF.

The V gene is TRBV5-1, the J gene TRBJ1-1; D gene uncertain. Per germline, CDR1 SGHRS and CDR2 YFSETQ. The V and J ends lost 4 bases and 3 bases respectively, with 16 bases between them. CDR3 length: 15 amino acids. The CDR3 sequence is CASSPTRLVDTEAFF. CDR3 DNA sequence: TGCGCCAGCAGCCCGACGCGGCTAGTGGACACTGAAGCTTTCTTT.

This chain connects TRBV6-5 to TRBJ2-7; 9 positions agree with TRBD1. Germline lookup yields CDR1 MNHEY and CDR2 SVGAGI. The CDR3 loop spans 15 amino acids. The trim removed 6 bases at V and 6 bases at J, leaving 12 bases unmatched. CDR3 nucleotide sequence: TGTGCCAGCAGGCGGACAGGGGCCCAAGGGGGCGAGCAGTACTTC. Amino acid sequence: CASRRTGAQGGEQYF.

The rearrangement uses TRBV7-2 and TRBJ1-5; D is undetermined. The V and J ends lost 5 bases and 3 bases respectively, with 8 bases between them. Germline V gene lookup returns CDR1 SGHTA and CDR2 FQGNSA. This CDR3 has 13 residues. CDR3 region: CASSPVFNQPQHF. The CDR3 nucleotides read TGTGCCAGCAGCCCCGTTTTCAATCAGCCCCAGCATTTT.

J is TRBJ2-3 and V is TRBV10-3; D remains ambiguous. The CDR3 is made up of 14 amino acids. Trimming took 7 bases from V and 3 from J, leaving 14 bases between them. Germline loops: CDR1 ENHRY, CDR2 SYGVKD. CDR3 sequence: CAITESRRTDTQYF. CDR3 DNA sequence: TGTGCCATCACCGAAAGTCGTAGAACAGATACGCAGTATTTT.

The chain recombines TRBV2 with TRBJ2-4; possibly TRBD1 for D (5 bases). The V and J ends lost 7 bases and 8 bases respectively, with 12 bases between them. The germline gives CDR1 SNHLY, CDR2 FYNNEI. The CDR3 has 12 residues. CDR3 region: CASKGLGDIQYF. The CDR3 DNA reads as TGTGCCAGCAAGGGGTTGGGCGACATTCAGTACTTC.

The genes are TRBV7-2 and TRBJ2-7; 7 bases agree with TRBD2. V gave up 1 base and J gave up 2 bases; unmatched junction bases: 8. CDR3 length equals 16 residues. The germline CDR1 and CDR2 sequences are SGHTA and FQGNSA. The CDR3 bases are TGTGCCAGCAGCTTAGGCTCTACTAGCGTACCCTACGAGCAGTACTTC. It encodes CASSLGSTSVPYEQYF. The full variable domain, in which reference TRBV7-2 and TRBJ2-7 provide the parts outside the CDR3, is GAGVSQSPSNKVTEKGKDVELRCDPISGHTALYWYRQSLGQGLEFLIYFQGNSAPDKSGLPSDRFSAERTGGSVSTLTIQRTQQEDSAVYLCASSLGSTSVPYEQYFGPGTRLTVT.

The chain links TRBV6-5 to TRBJ2-3; D is ambiguous. The CDR3 extends over 11 amino acids. CDR1 and CDR2 from the germline V gene are MNHEY and SVGAGI. The V gene lost 7 bases and the J gene lost 11 bases, with 13 bases spanning the gap. The CDR3 coding sequence is TGTGCCAGCACCCAGTCCCAGATGCAGTATTTT. As protein: CASTQSQMQYF.

V gene TRBV6-5 combines with J gene TRBJ2-1; 12 bases are shared with TRBD2. CDR3 length equals 14 residues. Per germline, CDR1 MNHEY and CDR2 SVGAGI. The junction had 2 bases not matched to a gene; V was cut back by 4 bases and J by 7 bases. CDR3 sequence reads: CASSLTSGRNEQFF. CDR3 DNA sequence: TGTGCCAGCAGTTTGACTAGCGGGAGAAATGAGCAGTTCTTC.

The V and J genes are TRBV27 and TRBJ1-6; a weak D match, TRBD1 (6 bases). Trimming left V 10 bases short and J 2 bases short, with 21 bases between. The CDR3 runs 17 residues. Germline V gene sequence: CDR1 MNHEY, CDR2 SMNVEV (reference sequence). CDR3: CATSSGGRTTYNSPLHF. The CDR3 nucleotides read TGTGCCACCTCCTCGGGGGGCCGAACAACCTATAATTCACCCCTCCACTTT.

The chain uses TRBV12-5 and TRBJ1-1, with 7 bases identical to TRBD1. This CDR3 is built from 16 residues. Germline-derived CDR1 and CDR2 are LGHNT and FRNRAP. V dropped 5 bases and J dropped 0; count of bases not matched to a gene: 9. The CDR3 nucleotides read TGTGCTAGTGGTCAAACCCTCAGGGGGTTGAACACTGAAGCTTTCTTT. This sequence encodes CASGQTLRGLNTEAFF.

This sequence joins TRBV5-1 and TRBJ2-2; 7 bases align to TRBD1. The CDR3 spans 15 residues. The germline V gene has CDR1 SGHRS and CDR2 YFSETQ. The J segment lost 5 bases and the V segment lost 2 bases, leaving 6 bases of the junction unmatched. The CDR3 sequence is CASSFGTAKTGELFF. The CDR3 DNA sequence: TGCGCCAGCAGCTTTGGGACAGCAAAAACCGGGGAGCTGTTTTTT.